The 23 T cell receptor beta chains reported below all come from one sample, sequenced in a study of T cell responses to AZD1222 COVID-19 vaccine. Measured with immunoSEQ multiplex PCR; TCRdb has only the in-frame clones, and not every one. Here the sample spans about 180,000 clones, just over 85% being singletons. Specimen: peripheral blood, collected 28 days after the second AZD1222 dose. The receptors here all came from an adult who received the AZD1222 COVID-19 vaccine.

This clone was counted once. DNA for the CDR3: TGTGCCAGCAGCTCCATATCCTACAGGGGGAGGAACACTGAAGCTTTCTTT. It translates to CASSSISYRGRNTEAFF. The chain employs TRBV7-2 and TRBJ1-1; 8 bases map to TRBD1. Germline V gene lookup returns CDR1 SGHTA and CDR2 FQGNSA. The V gene end was trimmed by 4 bases and the J gene end by 1 base; junction bases not matched to a gene: 11. The CDR3 runs 17 residues. The entire variable domain, with the rest obtained from reference TRBV7-2 and TRBJ1-1, is as follows: GAGVSQSPSNKVTEKGKDVELRCDPISGHTALYWYRQSLGQGLEFLIYFQGNSAPDKSGLPSDRFSAERTGGSVSTLTIQRTQQEDSAVYLCASSSISYRGRNTEAFFGQGTRLTVV.

This chain connects TRBV28 to TRBJ2-5; 8 bases are a match to TRBD2. The junction had 4 bases not matched to a gene; V was cut back by 5 bases and J by 5 bases. CDR1 and CDR2 from the germline V gene are MDHEN and SYDVKM. This CDR3 spans 13 amino acids. CDR3 in amino acids: CASSPGGPETQYF. In DNA, the CDR3 is TGTGCCAGCAGTCCGGGGGGGCCGGAGACCCAGTACTTC.

A few counts support this clone. The chain employs TRBV19 and TRBJ1-5; D is ambiguous. Trimming pared 3 bases from V and 5 bases from J, leaving 17 bases between. CDR1 and CDR2 (germline): LNHDA, SQIVND (reference sequence). The CDR3 covers 16 residues. The CDR3 DNA sequence: TGTGCCAGTAGTATTGAAGAGACCCGACGGCATCAGCCCCAGCATTTT. Its protein product is CASSIEETRRHQPQHF.

The chain employs TRBV9 and TRBJ1-1, with D unresolved. The CDR3 covers 16 residues. CDR1 SGDLS and CDR2 YYNGEE come from the germline V gene. Trimming removed 2 bases at V and 1 base at J, with 15 bases between. CDR3 in DNA: TGTGCCAGCAGCGTTTCTCTACAAGGGCCGAACACTGAAGCTTTCTTT. This gives the protein CASSVSLQGPNTEAFF. Full variable domain (outside the CDR3, taken from reference TRBV9 and TRBJ1-1): DSGVTQTPKHLITATGQRVTLRCSPRSGDLSVYWYQQSLDQGLQFLIQYYNGEERAKGNILERFSAQQFPDLHSELNLSSLELGDSALYFCASSVSLQGPNTEAFFGQGTRLTVV.

This chain joins TRBV5-4 and TRBJ1-2, with unresolved D. The germline V and J ends were trimmed by 1 base and 6 bases, with 16 bases remaining between them. Per germline, CDR1 SGHNT and CDR2 YYREEE (reference sequence). The CDR3 spans 15 residues. The CDR3 region is CASSLRRSQRNGYTF. Here the CDR3 DNA reads TGTGCCAGCAGCTTGAGGCGGTCACAACGGAATGGCTACACCTTC.

V and J are TRBV6-5 and TRBJ1-2, with a tentative D call TRBD1 (6 bases). Per germline, CDR1 MNHEY and CDR2 SVGAGI. Deletions cut 4 bases from V and 0 bases from J, with 12 bases between. The CDR3 covers 15 residues. The CDR3 coding sequence is TGTGCCAGCAGTTTCGGCAGGGGCACTAACTATGGCTACACCTTC. Its translation is CASSFGRGTNYGYTF.

The chain uses TRBV5-1 and TRBJ2-7, with TRBD1 as a possible D gene (5 bases). Germline CDR1 SGHRS, CDR2 YFSETQ. The germline V and J ends were trimmed by 8 bases and 2 bases, with 14 bases remaining between them. The CDR3 is 13 residues long. The CDR3 DNA is TGCGCCAGTACTATAGGGGATGCCTACGAGCAGTACTTC. It codes for CASTIGDAYEQYF.

This sequence joins TRBV11-2 and TRBJ1-1, with no clear D. The CDR3 extends over 13 amino acids. V was pared by 6 bases and J by 4 bases, with 12 bases between. The germline V gene has CDR1 SGHAT and CDR2 FQNNGV. In nucleotides, the CDR3 is TGTGCCAGCAGTCTCTTTGCTGGCACTGAAGCTTTCTTT. It codes for CASSLFAGTEAFF. Combining the CDR3 with reference TRBV11-2 and TRBJ1-1 gives the whole variable domain EAGVAQSPRYKIIEKRQSVAFWCNPISGHATLYWYQQILGQGPKLLIQFQNNGVVDDSQLPKDRFSAERLKGVDSTLKIQPAKLEDSAVYLCASSLFAGTEAFFGQGTRLTVV.

This rearrangement joins TRBV5-6 to TRBJ1-2; TRBD1 might be the D (6 bases). The CDR3 is 14 amino acids. Germline loops: CDR1 SGHDT, CDR2 YYEEEE. V lost 2 bases and J lost 8, with 16 bases in between. The CDR3: CASSFQQGYVGYTF. As DNA, the CDR3 is TGTGCCAGCAGCTTCCAACAGGGATACGTAGGCTACACCTTC.

The chain has TRBV5-4 and TRBJ2-3; D is possibly TRBD2 (6 bases). The germline V and J ends were trimmed by 4 bases and 0 bases, with 12 bases remaining between them. The CDR3 totals 15 residues. Germline V gives CDR1 SGHNT, CDR2 YYREEE (reference sequence). CDR3 residues: CASSLEGPSTDTQYF. CDR3 in DNA: TGTGCCAGCAGCCTGGAGGGGCCAAGCACAGATACGCAGTATTTT.

The chain combines TRBV14 with TRBJ2-1; perhaps D is TRBD1 or TRBD2 (5 bases each). Germline loops: CDR1 SGHDN, CDR2 FVKESK. This CDR3 is 16 amino acids long. V dropped 4 bases and J dropped 1 base, with 14 bases sitting between them. The CDR3 DNA sequence: TGTGCCAGCAGCCCAGGGAGCGGACTTTCCTACAATGAGCAGTTCTTC. Amino acids: CASSPGSGLSYNEQFF.

The chain carries TRBV5-6 and TRBJ2-7; 10 bases are shared with TRBD1. Germline V gives CDR1 SGHDT, CDR2 YYEEEE. The CDR3 totals 14 residues. The junction had 5 bases not matched to a gene; V was cut back by 4 bases and J by 4 bases. The DNA for the CDR3 is TGTGCCAGCAGCGGTGACAGGGGGCGATACGAGCAGTACTTC. This gives the protein CASSGDRGRYEQYF.

The chain employs TRBV5-1 and TRBJ1-1; TRBD1 matches 8 bases. The CDR3 has 14 amino acids. V shed 4 bases, J shed 4 bases, and the junction held 6 bases outside the gene matches. The germline gives CDR1 SGHRS, CDR2 YFSETQ. The CDR3 loop is CASSTQGAGTEAFF. CDR3 coding DNA: TGCGCCAGCAGCACCCAGGGGGCCGGCACTGAAGCTTTCTTT.

The genes are TRBV6-1 and TRBJ1-4, with D perhaps matching TRBD1 (6 bases). The germline CDR1 and CDR2 sequences are MNHNS and SASEGT. The CDR3 sequence is 15 residues long. Trimming took off 3 bases at V and 8 bases at J, with 16 bases between the two ends. CDR3 sequence: CASSEATGQGEKLFF. DNA of the CDR3: TGTGCCAGCAGTGAGGCGACAGGTCAGGGCGAAAAACTGTTTTTT.

The rearrangement joins TRBV14 to TRBJ2-3; 7 nucleotides align to TRBD2. V lost 4 bases to trimming and J lost 3 bases; unmatched junction nucleotides: 10. Germline V CDR1 and CDR2: SGHDN, FVKESK. This CDR3 has 16 residues. The CDR3: CASSLRRAGSTDTQYF. Here the CDR3 DNA reads TGTGCCAGCAGCCTCCGGAGAGCGGGGTCAACAGATACGCAGTATTTT.

This clone was observed a single time. The chain carries TRBV3-1 (or the pseudogene TRBV3-2) and TRBJ2-3; D is perhaps TRBD1 (6 bases). The CDR3 has 19 amino acids. Germline V gene data show CDR1 as LGHDT and CDR2 as YNNKEL (reference sequence). The V and J ends lost 0 bases and 6 bases respectively, with 25 bases between them. Here the CDR3 reads CASSQESAPGTQKGDTQYF. CDR3 DNA sequence: TGTGCCAGCAGCCAAGAATCTGCCCCCGGGACACAAAAGGGGGATACGCAGTATTTT.

The sample holds one count of this clone. V and J are TRBV7-9 and TRBJ2-6; D is unresolved. V shed 1 base and J shed 7 bases, with 8 bases lying between them. In germline, CDR1 is SEHNR, CDR2 FQNEAQ (reference sequence). The CDR3 runs to 14 residues. The CDR3 loop is CASSLGWGANVLTF. The CDR3 DNA is TGTGCCAGCAGCTTAGGATGGGGAGCCAACGTCCTGACTTTC.

The gene calls are TRBV9 and TRBJ1-3; weak D call: TRBD1 (5 bases). The CDR3 is made up of 15 amino acids. Per the germline V gene, CDR1 is SGDLS and CDR2 is YYNGEE. The V gene lost 4 bases and the J gene lost 0 bases, with 11 bases spanning the gap. The CDR3 sequence is CASSLQDSSGNTIYF. CDR3 coding DNA: TGTGCCAGCAGCCTACAGGATAGCTCTGGAAACACCATATATTTT.

CDR3 bases: TGTGCCACCAATCGAGGGAAGCGCACTGAAGCTTTCTTT. It is translated as CATNRGKRTEAFF. The V and J genes are TRBV6-5 and TRBJ1-1; D not resolved. CDR1 and CDR2 from the germline V gene are MNHEY and SVGAGI. The CDR3 sequence is 13 residues long. The V gene lost 10 bases and the J gene lost 4 bases, with 16 bases spanning the gap.

The chain combines TRBV5-4 with TRBJ1-6, with 10 bases lining up with TRBD1. Trimming at V came to 0 bases and at J to 7 bases, leaving 1 base not matched to a gene. Germline CDR1 reads SGHNT; CDR2 reads YYREEE (reference sequence). CDR3 length equals 15 residues. The CDR3 DNA follows: TGTGCCAGCAGCTTGGTGGGACAGGGGAATTCACCCCTCCACTTT. Residues: CASSLVGQGNSPLHF. Full variable domain (missing parts from reference TRBV5-4 and TRBJ1-6): ETGVTQSPTHLIKTRGQQVTLRCSSQSGHNTVSWYQQALGQGPQFIFQYYREEENGRGNFPPRFSGLQFPNYSSELNVNALELDDSALYLCASSLVGQGNSPLHFGNGTRLTVT.

V usage is TRBV9 and J usage is TRBJ2-1, with D unclear. V dropped 4 bases and J dropped 8 bases, with 19 bases sitting between them. There are 15 residues in the CDR3. Germline V gives CDR1 SGDLS, CDR2 YYNGEE. The CDR3 region has the DNA TGTGCCAGCAGCCCTAGATGGGGTAGGAACTATGAGCAGTTCTTC. Its translation is CASSPRWGRNYEQFF.

This clone has only one observation. This chain links TRBV6-2 or TRBV6-3 with TRBJ1-1; D is unclear. Trimming shortened V by 7 bases and J by 0 bases, and 15 bases separated the two germline ends. The CDR3 totals 15 residues. From germline, CDR1 is MNHEY and CDR2 SVGEGT. CDR3 DNA: TGTGCCAGCATCCCGTGGGCTGCCATGAACACTGAAGCTTTCTTT. Its translation: CASIPWAAMNTEAFF.

This chain uses TRBV9 with TRBJ2-5; 9 bases agree with TRBD2. V shed 0 bases and J 5 bases; nucleotides not matched to a gene: 5. Germline CDR1 SGDLS, CDR2 YYNGEE. This CDR3 has 15 amino acids. CDR3 sequence: CASSVGLAGRETQYF. The CDR3 DNA sequence: TGTGCCAGCAGCGTAGGTCTAGCGGGGAGGGAGACCCAGTACTTC. Together with reference TRBV9 and TRBJ2-5, the CDR3 gives the full variable domain: DSGVTQTPKHLITATGQRVTLRCSPRSGDLSVYWYQQSLDQGLQFLIQYYNGEERAKGNILERFSAQQFPDLHSELNLSSLELGDSALYFCASSVGLAGRETQYFGPGTRLLVL.